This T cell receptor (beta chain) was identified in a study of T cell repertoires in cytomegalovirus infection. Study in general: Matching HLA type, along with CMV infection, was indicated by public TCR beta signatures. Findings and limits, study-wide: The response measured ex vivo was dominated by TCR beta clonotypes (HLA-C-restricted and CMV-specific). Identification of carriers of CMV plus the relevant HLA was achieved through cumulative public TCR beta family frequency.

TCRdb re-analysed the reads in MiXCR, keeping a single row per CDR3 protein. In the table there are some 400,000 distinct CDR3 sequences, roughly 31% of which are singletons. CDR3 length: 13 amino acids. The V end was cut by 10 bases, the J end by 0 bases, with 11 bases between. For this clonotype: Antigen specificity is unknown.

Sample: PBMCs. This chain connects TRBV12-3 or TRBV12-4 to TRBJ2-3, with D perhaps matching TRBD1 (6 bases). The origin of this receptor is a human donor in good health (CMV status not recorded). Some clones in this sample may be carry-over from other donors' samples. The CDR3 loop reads CATGQGSTDTQYF. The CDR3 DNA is TGTGCCACCGGCCAGGGGAGCACAGATACGCAGTATTTT.